The present entry profiles one T cell receptor beta chain with its context. Trimming left V 7 bases short and J 8 bases short, with 9 bases between. The CDR3 runs 11 residues. In TCRdb, the 5' RACE reads were re-called with MiXCR into one record per CDR3 protein. The sample holds around 130,000 distinct CDR3 sequences; roughly an eighth are singletons and the top ten take 2.5% to 3.5%. This sample was taken from a study of CD8 T cells in ankylosing spondylitis. The sequence was collected from a female donor with ankylosing spondylitis or in good health (not recorded which). The chain employs TRBV12-3 or TRBV12-4 and TRBJ2-1; D remains ambiguous. The sample taken for sequencing was blood, either unsorted or a sorted T cell fraction (not recorded which). This CDR3 is CASTEGDEQFF. The CDR3 DNA is TGTGCCAGCACCGAAGGAGATGAGCAGTTCTTC.